The next 26 T cell receptor beta chains were all read from a single sample in a study of blood T cell repertoires in COVID-19. TCRdb's copy holds only in-frame clones and misses some; the assay was immunoSEQ multiplex PCR. The top ten clones hold roughly 10% of a sample with fewer than 200,000 clones, 84% of them seen once. Sequences were obtained from peripheral blood. The receptors were sampled from a man between 65 and 79 years old with active or convalescent COVID-19.

The chain uses TRBV6-6 and TRBJ1-4, with D tentatively TRBD1 (6 bases). V lost 0 bases and J lost 5, with 10 bases in between. The germline V gene has CDR1 MNHNY and CDR2 SVGAGI (reference sequence). The CDR3 sequence is 15 residues long. DNA of the CDR3: TGTGCCAGCAGTTACTCTGACAGGTTGAATGAAAAACTGTTTTTT. This encodes CASSYSDRLNEKLFF.

This clone was seen only once. This chain links TRBV3-1 (or the pseudogene TRBV3-2) with TRBJ1-2, with D possibly TRBD1 on 6 matching bases. Germline V gene data show CDR1 as LGHDT and CDR2 as YNNKEL (reference sequence). The CDR3 contains 17 residues. Trimming shortened V by 1 base and J by 4 bases, and 19 bases separated the two germline ends. This chain's CDR3 is CASSQGPRWGRGYGYTF. CDR3 coding DNA: TGTGCCAGCAGCCAAGGGCCCAGGTGGGGGCGTGGCTATGGCTACACCTTC.

This clone was detected only once. The V and J genes are TRBV6-5 and TRBJ1-2; weak D call: TRBD1 (5 bases). V was cut by 5 bases and J by 0 bases, with 7 bases left in between. CDR3 size: 13 residues. CDR1 is MNHEY, CDR2 SVGAGI, per germline. CDR3 amino acids: CASSRTPNYGYTF. The CDR3 bases are TGTGCCAGCAGTCGGACACCTAACTATGGCTACACCTTC.

V and J are TRBV5-1 and TRBJ2-1; no definite D call. This CDR3 contains 12 residues. The germline gives CDR1 SGHRS, CDR2 YFSETQ. Trimming took 7 bases from V and 0 from J, leaving 5 bases between them. CDR3 in DNA: TGCGCCAGCTATTCCTCCTACAATGAGCAGTTCTTC. It specifies CASYSSYNEQFF.

This clone was found a few times. This chain links TRBV5-5 with TRBJ2-5; TRBD1 agrees at 11 bases. The CDR3 sequence is 18 residues long. Germline V gives CDR1 SGHKS, CDR2 YYEKEE (reference sequence). J was trimmed by 4 bases and V by 4 bases; bases with no gene match: 15. The CDR3 DNA follows: TGTGCCAGCAGCGCAAGGGACAGGGGGTCTATCTGGGGAGAGACCCAGTACTTC. This sequence encodes CASSARDRGSIWGETQYF.

The V and J genes are TRBV30 and TRBJ2-3; TRBD2 is a possible D gene (6 bases). Germline loops: CDR1 GTSNPN, CDR2 SVGIG (reference sequence). The CDR3 is 15 residues long. The CDR3 coding sequence is TGTGCTACCCCTGCGGGGCTTCTGGCGACAGATACGCAGTATTTT. Translated: CATPAGLLATDTQYF.

CDR3 DNA: TGCAGCGCGACTGGTTTTGCTGATGGCTACACCTTC. Translation gives CSATGFADGYTF. J is TRBJ1-2 and V is TRBV29-1, with D uncertain. The length of the CDR3 is 12 residues. Germline V CDR1 and CDR2: SQVTM, ANQGSEA. Trimming took off 7 bases at V and 6 bases at J, with 15 bases between the two ends.

This chain uses TRBV28 with TRBJ2-1, with 8 bases lining up with TRBD1. Looked up from germline, CDR1 is MDHEN and CDR2 is SYDVKM. J lost 12 bases, V lost 5 bases, and 3 bases had no gene match. The CDR3 totals 11 residues. CDR3 amino acids: CASSLGTGQFF. As DNA, the CDR3 is TGTGCCAGCAGTCTCGGGACAGGGCAGTTCTTC. The entire variable domain, with the rest obtained from reference TRBV28 and TRBJ2-1, is as follows: DVKVTQSSRYLVKRTGEKVFLECVQDMDHENMFWYRQDPGLGLRLIYFSYDVKMKEKGDIPEGYSVSREKKERFSLILESASTNQTSMYLCASSLGTGQFFGPGTRLTVL.

The chain couples TRBV27 to TRBJ1-2, with 8 nucleotides matching TRBD1. V was clipped by 6 bases and J by 1 base; unmatched bases: 10. This CDR3 is built from 16 residues. Germline CDR1 and CDR2: MNHEY and SMNVEV (reference sequence). In nucleotides, the CDR3 is TGTGCCAGCAGCAGGTCAGGGGGCGCCGGTAACTATGGCTACACCTTC. Translation gives CASSRSGGAGNYGYTF.

The chain employs TRBV9 and TRBJ2-3; 7 nucleotides align to TRBD2. After removal of 0 bases from V and 6 bases from J, the junction contained 7 bases not matched to a gene. Per germline, CDR1 SGDLS and CDR2 YYNGEE. CDR3 length equals 15 residues. The CDR3 reads CASSVGAGVGDTQYF. CDR3 bases: TGTGCCAGCAGCGTAGGGGCGGGAGTGGGGGATACGCAGTATTTT.

The chain carries TRBV5-5 and TRBJ2-7; 7 bases line up with TRBD1. The germline CDR1 and CDR2 sequences are SGHKS and YYEKEE (reference sequence). This CDR3 spans 15 amino acids. Germline trimming cut 0 bases from V and 2 bases from J; bases unmatched to any gene: 5. The CDR3 reads CASSLGGTAPYEQYF. The CDR3, as DNA: TGTGCCAGCAGCTTGGGAGGGACAGCACCCTACGAGCAGTACTTC.

The chain uses TRBV5-8 and TRBJ2-5; 14 nucleotides line up with TRBD2. V shed 5 bases, J shed 5 bases, and the junction held 5 bases outside the gene matches. Germline CDR1 reads SGHTS; CDR2 reads YDEGEE. The CDR3 is 15 amino acids. Here the CDR3 DNA reads TGTGCCAGCAGAAGGGGGACTAGCGGGGGTGAGACCCAGTACTTC. Protein product: CASRRGTSGGETQYF.

The table lists this clone with a count of one. The V gene is TRBV19, the J gene TRBJ1-5; 7 bases match TRBD1. The CDR3 is 14 amino acids. Germline assignment: CDR1 LNHDA and CDR2 SQIVND (reference sequence). The V gene end was trimmed by 10 bases and the J gene end by 4 bases; junction bases not matched to a gene: 10. The CDR3 nucleotides read TGTGCCACCCAGAGACAGGGCTTGAATCAGCCCCAGCATTTT. Amino acids: CATQRQGLNQPQHF.

The rearrangement links TRBV7-9 to TRBJ1-2; D gene ambiguous. This CDR3 comprises 14 residues. In germline, CDR1 is SEHNR, CDR2 FQNEAQ (reference sequence). The V end lost 1 base, the J end lost 7 bases, and 13 bases lay between the germline ends. CDR3 sequence reads: CASSLGVEGRGYTF. CDR3 DNA: TGTGCCAGCAGCTTAGGCGTAGAGGGCCGTGGCTACACCTTC.

This clone appeared a few times. The chain links TRBV18 to TRBJ2-7, with D possibly TRBD2 on 5 matching bases. The CDR3 is 15 residues long. The V end was cut by 5 bases, the J end by 0 bases, with 14 bases between. From germline, CDR1 is KGHSH and CDR2 LQKENI. The CDR3, as DNA: TGTGCCAGCTCAACCCTTGAGGGCCTCTCCTACGAGCAGTACTTC. Its translation is CASSTLEGLSYEQYF.

This CDR3 is CASSPQGGTEAFF. CDR3 sequence (DNA): TGTGCCAGCAGCCCTCAAGGGGGCACTGAAGCTTTCTTT. V and J are TRBV7-2 and TRBJ1-1; D possibly corresponds to TRBD1 (6 bases). Per germline, CDR1 SGHTA and CDR2 FQGNSA. The CDR3 length is 13 residues. V was pared by 5 bases and J by 4 bases, with 11 bases between.

The gene calls are TRBV5-4 and TRBJ2-7; TRBD1 matches at 9 bases. V lost 4 bases to trimming and J lost 1 base; unmatched junction nucleotides: 6. Germline V gene lookup returns CDR1 SGHNT and CDR2 YYREEE (reference sequence). CDR3 size: 15 residues. The CDR3 coding sequence is TGTGCCAGCAGCGGACAGGGGTCCTCTTCCTACGAGCAGTACTTC. Its protein is CASSGQGSSSYEQYF. Looking up the rest from reference TRBV5-4 and TRBJ2-7 gives the full variable domain: ETGVTQSPTHLIKTRGQQVTLRCSSQSGHNTVSWYQQALGQGPQFIFQYYREEENGRGNFPPRFSGLQFPNYSSELNVNALELDDSALYLCASSGQGSSSYEQYFGPGTRLTVT.

V and J are TRBV2 and TRBJ1-1; D is possibly TRBD1 (6 bases). CDR1 and CDR2 (germline): SNHLY, FYNNEI. V was trimmed by 6 bases and J by 5 bases, leaving 19 bases between them. There are 15 residues in the CDR3. CDR3 DNA: TGTGCCAGCAGACGGGTGCACAGGGTGGCGACTGAAGCTTTCTTT. Residues: CASRRVHRVATEAFF.

The rearrangement joins TRBV25-1 to TRBJ1-6; 7 nucleotides line up with TRBD1. The CDR3 is 16 amino acids. Looked up from germline, CDR1 is MGHDK and CDR2 is SYGVNS. J was trimmed by 8 bases and V by 2 bases; bases with no gene match: 9. The CDR3: CASSESSRGNYSPLHF. The CDR3 bases are TGTGCCAGCAGTGAAAGCTCCAGGGGGAATTATTCACCCCTCCACTTT.

The chain couples TRBV7-3 to TRBJ1-1, with D possibly TRBD1 on 6 matching bases. The germline CDR1 and CDR2 sequences are SGHTA and FQGTGA. V was trimmed by 4 bases and J by 2 bases, leaving 11 bases between them. The CDR3 is 14 amino acids. CDR3 nucleotides: TGTGCCAGCAGCTCCCTGGGACAAAACACTGAAGCTTTCTTT. Its protein product is CASSSLGQNTEAFF.

The V gene is TRBV11-3, the J gene TRBJ2-7; D might be TRBD2 (5 bases). CDR1 SGHNT and CDR2 YENEEA come from the germline V gene. The CDR3 has 13 amino acids. V was trimmed by 1 base and J by 2 bases, leaving 6 bases between them. The CDR3 nucleotides are TGTGCCAGCAGCTTAGGGGAGACCTACGAGCAGTACTTC. It encodes CASSLGETYEQYF.

The J gene is TRBJ1-5, the V gene TRBV6-2 or TRBV6-3; D is unclear. This CDR3 is built from 15 residues. Trimming stripped 5 bases from V and 7 bases from J, with 18 bases between. Germline values: CDR1 MNHEY, CDR2 SVGEGT. The CDR3 bases are TGTGCCAGCAGTCCCTCGGGTCGTTCCCCACAGCCCCAGCATTTT. Protein sequence: CASSPSGRSPQPQHF.

The chain uses TRBV6-4 and TRBJ2-7; D possibly corresponds to TRBD1 (5 bases). Germline CDR1 and CDR2: MRHNA and SNTAGT. The CDR3 sequence is 14 residues long. The germline V and J ends were trimmed by 6 bases and 0 bases, with 12 bases remaining between them. The CDR3 sequence is CASSPRQGSYEQYF. The CDR3 DNA sequence: TGTGCCAGCAGCCCCCGCCAGGGCTCCTACGAGCAGTACTTC.

This chain joins TRBV30 and TRBJ1-2, with 8 bases fitting TRBD1. The length of the CDR3 is 14 residues. CDR1 and CDR2 from the germline V gene are GTSNPN and SVGIG (reference sequence). Trimming took 3 bases from V and 4 from J; bases not matched to a gene: 7. Here the CDR3 reads CAWRTSGGGYGYTF. The CDR3 nucleotides are TGTGCCTGGAGAACCTCAGGGGGCGGCTATGGCTACACCTTC.

The chain couples TRBV4-3 to TRBJ1-2; 7 bases map to TRBD1. The CDR3 covers 14 residues. Looked up from germline, CDR1 is LGHNA and CDR2 is YSLEER. With V trimmed by 1 base and J by 7 bases, 6 bases remained unmatched. CDR3 protein: CASSQGWQGVGYTF. The CDR3 nucleotides are TGCGCCAGCAGCCAAGGTTGGCAGGGGGTTGGCTACACCTTC.

The gene calls are TRBV20-1 and TRBJ1-1; D perhaps matches TRBD1 (5 bases). Deletions cut 3 bases from V and 1 base from J, with 12 bases between. The CDR3 has 14 amino acids. Germline lookup yields CDR1 DFQATT and CDR2 SNEGSKA (reference sequence). This chain's CDR3 is CSASVSGGNTEAFF. For the CDR3, the DNA is TGCAGTGCTAGTGTATCCGGGGGGAACACTGAAGCTTTCTTT.